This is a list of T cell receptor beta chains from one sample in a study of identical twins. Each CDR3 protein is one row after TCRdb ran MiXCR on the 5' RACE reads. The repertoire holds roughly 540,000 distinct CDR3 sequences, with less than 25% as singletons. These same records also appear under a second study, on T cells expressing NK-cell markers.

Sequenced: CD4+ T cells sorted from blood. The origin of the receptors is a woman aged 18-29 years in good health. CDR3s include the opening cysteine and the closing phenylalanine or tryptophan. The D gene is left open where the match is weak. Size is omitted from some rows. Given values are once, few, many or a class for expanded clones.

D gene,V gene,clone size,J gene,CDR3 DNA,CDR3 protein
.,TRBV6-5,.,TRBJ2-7,TGTGCCAGCAGTACTTTAGGGGGCTACGAGCAGTACTTC,CASSTLGGYEQYF
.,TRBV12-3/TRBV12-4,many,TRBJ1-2,TGTGCCAGCAGTGATGGTGGCAGGGTTGGCTACACCTTC,CASSDGGRVGYTF
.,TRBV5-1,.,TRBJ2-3,TGCGCCAGCAGCCGGGCTGGGGGCCTCAACCCAGATACGCAGTATTTT,CASSRAGGLNPDTQYF
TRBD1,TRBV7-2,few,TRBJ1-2,TGTGCCAGCAGCACCGGACAGGGGATGGGTTATGGCTACACCTTC,CASSTGQGMGYGYTF
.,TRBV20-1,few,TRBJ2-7,TGCAGTGCTAGAGATCGAGTGAGGTTATCTTACGAGCAGTACTTC,CSARDRVRLSYEQYF
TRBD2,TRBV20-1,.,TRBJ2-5,TGCAGTCGTAAGAAAACTAGCGGGAGGGGAGAGACCCAGTACTTC,CSRKKTSGRGETQYF
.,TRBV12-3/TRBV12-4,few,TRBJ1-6,TGTGCCAGCAGAAATAATAGGGGTAATTCACCCCTCCACTTT,CASRNNRGNSPLHF
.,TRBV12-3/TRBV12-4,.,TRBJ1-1,TGTGCCAGCAGCCTGGGGTGGGAGAACACTGAAGCTTTCTTT,CASSLGWENTEAFF
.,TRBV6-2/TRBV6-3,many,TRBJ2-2,TGTGCCAGCGGTGGGAACACCGGGGAGCTGTTTTTT,CASGGNTGELFF
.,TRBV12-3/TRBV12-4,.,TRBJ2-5,TGTGCCAGCAGGCGACAGATACAAGAGACCCAGTACTTC,CASRRQIQETQYF
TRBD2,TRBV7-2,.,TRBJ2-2,TGTGCCAGCAGCTTAGGCAAGTTAGCGGGCACCGGGGAGCTGTTTTTT,CASSLGKLAGTGELFF
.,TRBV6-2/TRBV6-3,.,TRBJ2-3,TGTGCCAGCAAGTCTAAAACGGCTAGCACAGATACGCAGTATTTT,CASKSKTASTDTQYF
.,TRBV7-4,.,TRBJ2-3,TGTGCCAGCAGCAGAAACACAGATACGCAGTATTTT,CASSRNTDTQYF
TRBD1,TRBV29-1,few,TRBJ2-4,TGCAGCGTCATAATATTAGGGACAGCCAGCAAAAACATTCAGTACTTC,CSVIILGTASKNIQYF
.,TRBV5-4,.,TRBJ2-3,TGTGCCAGCAGCCCTATGGAGACAGGCACAGATACGCAGTATTTT,CASSPMETGTDTQYF
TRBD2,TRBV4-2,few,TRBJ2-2,TGTGCCAGCAGCCAAGGGGAGGGCGGGGAGCTGTTTTTT,CASSQGEGGELFF
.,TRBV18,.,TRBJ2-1,TGTGCCAGCTCCCCTGACTCCTTTTACAATGAGCAGTTCTTC,CASSPDSFYNEQFF
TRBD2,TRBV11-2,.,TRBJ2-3,TGTGCCAGCAGCCGGACTAGCGGGAGTGGGACAGATACGCAGTATTTT,CASSRTSGSGTDTQYF
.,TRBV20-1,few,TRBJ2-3,TGCAGTGCTCATCGCCGACAGGAAAGTTTAACAGATACGCAGTATTTT,CSAHRRQESLTDTQYF
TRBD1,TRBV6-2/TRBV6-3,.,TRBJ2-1,TGTGCCAGCACCTACGACAGGGGCAGGGTCAATGAGCAGTTCTTC,CASTYDRGRVNEQFF
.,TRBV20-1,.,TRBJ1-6,TGCAGTGCTAGTTCTACAGGGAACTCACCCCTCCACTTT,CSASSTGNSPLHF
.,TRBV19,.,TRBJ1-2,TGTGCCACAAGGACGGGACGCCCTCACTATGGCTACACCTTC,CATRTGRPHYGYTF
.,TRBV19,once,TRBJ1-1,TGTGCCAGTAGTGTACGACAGGCGAACACTGAAGCTTTCTTT,CASSVRQANTEAFF
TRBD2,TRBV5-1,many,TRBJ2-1,TGCGCCAGCAGCTTGGACACTAGCGGCTACAATGAGCAGTTCTTC,CASSLDTSGYNEQFF
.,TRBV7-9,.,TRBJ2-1,TGTGCCAGCAGCTTAGCACTCCCAGTCTCCTACAATGAGCAGTTCTTC,CASSLALPVSYNEQFF
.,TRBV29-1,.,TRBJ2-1,TGCAGCGTTGATAAGGAGAGCTCCTACAATGAGCAGTTCTTC,CSVDKESSYNEQFF
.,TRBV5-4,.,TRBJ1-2,TGTGCCAGCAGCTTGGCGGCAGACCCCATCTATGGCTACACCTTC,CASSLAADPIYGYTF
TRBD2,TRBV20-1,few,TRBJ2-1,TGCAGTGCTAGAGATCCTAGCGGGGGGGCGATCAATGAGCAGTTCTTC,CSARDPSGGAINEQFF
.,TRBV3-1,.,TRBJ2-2,TGTGCCAGCAGCCATTTACGGGCCCTGAACACCGGGGAGCTGTTTTTT,CASSHLRALNTGELFF
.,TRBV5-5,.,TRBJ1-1,TGTGCCAGCGATCGGACGGCCCAGGGCACTGAAGCTTTCTTT,CASDRTAQGTEAFF
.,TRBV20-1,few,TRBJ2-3,TGCAGTGCTGGAAAAGATTTCGCGCCTACGCAGTATTTT,CSAGKDFAPTQYF
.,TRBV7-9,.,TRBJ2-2,TGTGCCAGCAGCCCCCTCCTAGGGGAGCTGTTTTTT,CASSPLLGELFF
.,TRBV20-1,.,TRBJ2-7,TGCAGTGCTAGAAGACAAGGAGGTGTTTACGAGCAGTACTTC,CSARRQGGVYEQYF
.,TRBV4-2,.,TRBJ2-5,TGTGCCAGCAGCCACTCCCAAGAGACCCAGTACTTC,CASSHSQETQYF
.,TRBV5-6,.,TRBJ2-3,TGTGCCAGCACCGTAAGGGGCACAGATACGCAGTATTTT,CASTVRGTDTQYF
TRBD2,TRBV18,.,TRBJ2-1,TGTGCCAGCTCACGGGAGGGGTTTTACAATGAGCAGTTCTTC,CASSREGFYNEQFF
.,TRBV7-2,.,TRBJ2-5,TGTGCCAGCAGCCTCCACGGCACAGGGCTTGAGACCCAGTACTTC,CASSLHGTGLETQYF
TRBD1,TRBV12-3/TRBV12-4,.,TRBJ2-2,TGTGCCAGCAGTCCGACAGGGTCCATCGGGGAGCTGTTTTTT,CASSPTGSIGELFF
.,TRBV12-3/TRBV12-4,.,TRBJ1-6,TGTGCCAGCAGTTTTGCCGGGACACTTAATTCACCCCTCCACTTT,CASSFAGTLNSPLHF
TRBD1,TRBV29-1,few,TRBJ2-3,TGCAGCGTCAGGGACAGGGGGACAGATACGCAGTATTTT,CSVRDRGTDTQYF
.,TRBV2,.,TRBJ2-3,TGTGCCAGCCTGAGGTATCGCACAGATACGCAGTATTTT,CASLRYRTDTQYF
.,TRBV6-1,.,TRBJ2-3,TGTGCCAGCAGCCCCCGGGCAGACGGCCAAGATACGCAGTATTTT,CASSPRADGQDTQYF
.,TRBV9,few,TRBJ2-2,TGTGCCAGCAGCGTAGGGGGGGGCGGAGGTTCCGGGGAGCTGTTTTTT,CASSVGGGGGSGELFF
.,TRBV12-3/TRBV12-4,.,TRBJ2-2,TGTGCCAGCAGACCCCCCAGACAGGCGAACACCGGGGAGCTGTTTTTT,CASRPPRQANTGELFF
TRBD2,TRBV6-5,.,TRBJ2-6,TGTGCCAGCAGTTCCCCGAGAGGGAGGGCTGGGGCCAACGTCCTGACTTTC,CASSSPRGRAGANVLTF
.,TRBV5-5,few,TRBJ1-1,TGTGCCAGCAGCTTGTCGGGGTCGGTCACTGAAGCTTTCTTT,CASSLSGSVTEAFF
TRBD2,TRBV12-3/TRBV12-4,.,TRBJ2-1,TGTGCCAGCAGTTTAATCGGGAGGGCCAGGCATGAGCAGTTCTTC,CASSLIGRARHEQFF
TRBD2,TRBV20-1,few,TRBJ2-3,TGCAGTGCAACTACTAGCGGGAGGACGGGAGATACGCAGTATTTT,CSATTSGRTGDTQYF
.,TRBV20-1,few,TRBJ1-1,TGCAGTGCTAGAGGTATCGGTAGTGAAGCTTTCTTT,CSARGIGSEAFF
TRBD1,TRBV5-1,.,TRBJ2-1,TGCGCCAGCAGAACCACGACAGGGGGCCAGTTCACCGAGCAGTTCTTC,CASRTTTGGQFTEQFF